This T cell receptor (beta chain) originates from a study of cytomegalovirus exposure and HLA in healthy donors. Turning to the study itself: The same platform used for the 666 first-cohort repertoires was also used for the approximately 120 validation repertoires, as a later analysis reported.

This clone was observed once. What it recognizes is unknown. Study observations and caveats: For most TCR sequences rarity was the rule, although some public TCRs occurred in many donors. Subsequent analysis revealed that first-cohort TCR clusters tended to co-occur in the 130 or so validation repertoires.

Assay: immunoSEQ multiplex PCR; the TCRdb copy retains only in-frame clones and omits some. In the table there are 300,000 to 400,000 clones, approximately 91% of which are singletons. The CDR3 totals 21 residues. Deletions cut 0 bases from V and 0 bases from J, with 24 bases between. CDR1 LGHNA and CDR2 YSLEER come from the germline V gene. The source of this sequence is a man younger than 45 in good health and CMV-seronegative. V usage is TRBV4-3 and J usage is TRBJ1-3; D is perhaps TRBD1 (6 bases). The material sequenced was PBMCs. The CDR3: CASSQDLQGRGPLFSGNTIYF. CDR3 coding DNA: TGCGCCAGCAGCCAAGATCTACAGGGTAGGGGACCTTTGTTCTCTGGAAACACCATATATTTT.